This T cell receptor beta chain was identified during a study of technical replicates of blood from a handful of donors. This CDR3 is 14 amino acids long. The germline CDR1 and CDR2 sequences are SNHLY and FYNNEI. V lost 7 bases to trimming and J lost 9 bases; unmatched junction nucleotides: 6. Libraries were prepared by immunoSEQ multiplex PCR; TCRdb keeps only in-frame clonotypes and omits some of them. The sample includes 90,000 or so clones, approximately 95% seen only once; the top ten take 0.34%. Sequencing was done on a sample of T cells isolated from PBMCs. The chain joins TRBV2 to TRBJ2-1, with TRBD2 identical over 13 bases. This TCR was sampled from a human donor in good health. The CDR3 region has the DNA TGTGCCAGCATAGTGGGACTAGCGGGAAGTGAGCAGTTCTTC. It is translated as CASIVGLAGSEQFF.